The 12 T cell receptor beta chains given below trace back to one sample, sequenced in a study of blood T cell repertoires in COVID-19. TCRdb's table, derived via immunoSEQ multiplex PCR, lists solely in-frame clones and lacks some. The sample includes 150,000 to 200,000 clones, about 88% of them seen just once. Sequencing was done on a sample of peripheral blood. Every receptor here comes from a woman aged 80 or over with COVID-19, enrolled during active disease.

The rearrangement links TRBV7-2 to TRBJ1-1, with 8 bases aligning to TRBD1. This CDR3 contains 14 residues. Unmatched junction bases numbered 7, after V lost 3 bases and J lost 7 bases. Per the germline V gene, CDR1 is SGHTA and CDR2 is FQGNSA. In DNA form, the CDR3 reads TGTGCCAGCAGCTTCAAAGGACAGGGCCTTGAAGCTTTCTTT. Encoded protein: CASSFKGQGLEAFF.

On this clone: This specimen includes other DNA sequences encoding the same CDR3. V and J are TRBV28 and TRBJ2-1; 15 bases fit TRBD2. The germline gives CDR1 MDHEN, CDR2 SYDVKM. The CDR3 has 17 amino acids. The V gene end was trimmed by 4 bases and the J gene end by 7 bases; junction bases not matched to a gene: 8. The CDR3 region has the DNA TGTGCCAGCAGTTCACCGCTGGGACTAGCGGGAGGTAATGAGCAGTTCTTC. This sequence encodes CASSSPLGLAGGNEQFF.

This clone was observed a single time. The chain combines TRBV24-1 with TRBJ1-2; 9 nucleotides line up with TRBD1. Trimming cost V 4 bases and J 7 bases; bases outside gene matches: 9. The CDR3 is made up of 15 amino acids. The germline gives CDR1 KGHDR, CDR2 SFDVKD. Here the CDR3 reads CATSDGTGTMGGYTF. Here the CDR3 DNA reads TGTGCCACCAGTGACGGGACAGGGACGATGGGTGGCTACACCTTC.

V usage is TRBV18 and J usage is TRBJ2-3; a possible D gene is TRBD2 (6 bases). CDR1 is KGHSH and CDR2 is LQKENI in the germline V gene. The ends were cut back, 6 bases at V and 1 base at J, with 14 bases in the middle. The CDR3 runs to 15 residues. CDR3 region: CASSTMGGGTDTQYF. CDR3 DNA sequence: TGTGCCAGCTCTACGATGGGGGGAGGCACAGATACGCAGTATTTT.

The chain joins TRBV5-1 to TRBJ2-7; no definite D call. This CDR3 comprises 15 residues. With 0 bases removed from V and 5 bases from J, the gap between germline ends came to 15 bases. The germline V gene has CDR1 SGHRS and CDR2 YFSETQ. CDR3 coding DNA: TGCGCCAGCAGCTTGGCCGTGATGAGACACAACGAGCAGTACTTC. It is translated as CASSLAVMRHNEQYF.

The V and J genes are TRBV19 and TRBJ1-5, with TRBD1 matching over 12 bases. The CDR3 has 16 amino acids. After removal of 5 bases from V and 7 bases from J, the junction contained 9 bases not matched to a gene. Germline V lookup: CDR1 LNHDA, CDR2 SQIVND (reference sequence). CDR3 nucleotides: TGTGCCAGTAGTGACCGGGACAGGGGGCCGTGGCAGCCCCAGCATTTT. It encodes CASSDRDRGPWQPQHF.

The rearrangement links TRBV2 to TRBJ2-5, with TRBD1 as a possible D gene (6 bases). Germline assignment: CDR1 SNHLY and CDR2 FYNNEI. This CDR3 is built from 11 residues. V dropped 10 bases and J dropped 3 bases, with 9 bases sitting between them. DNA of the CDR3: TGTGCCACCGAGGGGGAAGAGACCCAGTACTTC. Protein: CATEGEETQYF.

This clone was seen a single time. V usage is TRBV6-5 and J usage is TRBJ2-3; 8 nucleotides match TRBD2. The length of the CDR3 is 15 residues. J was trimmed by 10 bases and V by 2 bases; bases with no gene match: 11. Germline V gene data show CDR1 as MNHEY and CDR2 as SVGAGI. DNA for the CDR3: TGTGCCAGCAGTTACGGAAGCGGGAGAGCCGAATCGCAGTATTTT. It specifies CASSYGSGRAESQYF.

V and J are TRBV6-2 or TRBV6-3 and TRBJ1-3, with D perhaps matching TRBD1 (6 bases). Germline V gene sequence: CDR1 MNHEY, CDR2 SVGEGT. The CDR3 has 14 amino acids. With 6 bases removed from V and 4 bases from J, the gap between germline ends came to 13 bases. CDR3 DNA sequence: TGTGCCAGCAGCCGAAGGACAGAAGGAAACACCATATATTTT. This codes for CASSRRTEGNTIYF.

The chain has TRBV2 and TRBJ2-5, with D unresolved. Trimming pared 7 bases from V and 2 bases from J, leaving 11 bases between. From germline, CDR1 is SNHLY and CDR2 FYNNEI. The length of the CDR3 is 13 residues. In DNA form, the CDR3 reads TGTGCCAGCAAGTGGCAGACACAAGAGACCCAGTACTTC. It encodes CASKWQTQETQYF.

The chain has TRBV19 and TRBJ2-7; D unresolved. Germline V lookup: CDR1 LNHDA, CDR2 SQIVND (reference sequence). CDR3 length: 13 amino acids. Here the CDR3 DNA reads TGTGCTACCGAGGCCGACCATACCTACGAGCAGTACTTC. Its protein product is CATEADHTYEQYF.

The rearrangement links TRBV5-1 to TRBJ1-4; D might be TRBD1 (6 bases). Deletions cut 4 bases from V and 2 bases from J, with 18 bases between. The CDR3 runs 17 residues. Germline lookup yields CDR1 SGHRS and CDR2 YFSETQ. The CDR3: CASSPERGGLTNEKLFF. The CDR3 DNA is TGCGCCAGCAGCCCCGAAAGGGGGGGGCTGACTAATGAAAAACTGTTTTTT.